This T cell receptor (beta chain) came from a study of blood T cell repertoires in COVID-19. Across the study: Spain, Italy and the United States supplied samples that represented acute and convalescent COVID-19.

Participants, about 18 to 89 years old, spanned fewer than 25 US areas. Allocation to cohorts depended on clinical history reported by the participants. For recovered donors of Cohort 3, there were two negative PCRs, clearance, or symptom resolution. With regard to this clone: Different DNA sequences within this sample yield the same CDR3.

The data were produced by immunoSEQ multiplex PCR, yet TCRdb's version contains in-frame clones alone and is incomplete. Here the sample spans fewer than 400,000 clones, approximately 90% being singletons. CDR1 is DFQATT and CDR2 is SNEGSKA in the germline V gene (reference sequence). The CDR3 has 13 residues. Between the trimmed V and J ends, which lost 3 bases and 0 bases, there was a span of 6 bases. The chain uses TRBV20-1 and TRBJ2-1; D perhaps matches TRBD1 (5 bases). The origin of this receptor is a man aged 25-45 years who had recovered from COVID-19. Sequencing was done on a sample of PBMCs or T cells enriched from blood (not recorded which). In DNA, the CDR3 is TGCAGTGCTAGTAGGGGCTCCTACAATGAGCAGTTCTTC. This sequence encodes CSASRGSYNEQFF.